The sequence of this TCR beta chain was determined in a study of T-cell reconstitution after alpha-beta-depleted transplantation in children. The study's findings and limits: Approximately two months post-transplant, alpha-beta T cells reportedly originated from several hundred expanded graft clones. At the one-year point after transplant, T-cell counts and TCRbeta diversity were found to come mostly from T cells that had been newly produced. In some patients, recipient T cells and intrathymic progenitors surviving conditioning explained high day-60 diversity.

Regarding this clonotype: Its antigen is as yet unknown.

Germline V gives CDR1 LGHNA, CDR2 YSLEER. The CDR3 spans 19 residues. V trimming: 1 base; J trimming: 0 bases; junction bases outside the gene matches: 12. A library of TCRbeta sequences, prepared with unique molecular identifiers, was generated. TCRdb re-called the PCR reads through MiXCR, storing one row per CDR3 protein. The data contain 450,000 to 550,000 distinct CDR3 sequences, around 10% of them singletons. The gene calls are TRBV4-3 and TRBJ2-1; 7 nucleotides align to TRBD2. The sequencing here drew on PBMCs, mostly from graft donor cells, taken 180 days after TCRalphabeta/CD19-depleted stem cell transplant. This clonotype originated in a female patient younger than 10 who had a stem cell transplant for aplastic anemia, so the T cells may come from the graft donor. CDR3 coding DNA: TGCGCCAGCAGCCAAGGGCCCCTAGAGCGGGGAAGCTCCTACAATGAGCAGTTCTTC. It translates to CASSQGPLERGSSYNEQFF.